The sequence of this T cell receptor (beta chain) was determined in a study of T cells expressing NK-cell markers. About the research overall: Researchers got TCR beta repertoires out of sorted CD3+CD56+NKG2C+, CD3+CD56+NKG2C- and CD3+CD56-NKG2C+ T cells. Study-level findings and limits: In several donors, dominant clonotypes made up roughly 28.3-65% of CD3+CD56-NKG2C+ cells.

TCRdb reprocessed the 5' RACE reads, keeping one entry per CDR3 protein, no DNA. The sample has about 460,000 distinct CDR3 sequences. This CDR3 region has 15 residues. CDR1 and CDR2 from the germline V gene are MNHNS and SASEGT. Note on this clonotype: Its antigen is not identified.

This TCR was recovered from a woman aged 45-65 years in good health. Sequenced: blood T cells: a sorted CD56 or NKG2C T cell subset, CD4+ or CD8+ T cells, or bulk PBMC T cells (not recorded which). V and J are TRBV6-1 and TRBJ2-3; checking the TCRdb D call of TRBD2 is not possible without DNA. CDR3 loop: CASSFSGRAIDTQYF.